This T cell receptor (beta chain) was recovered during a study of tumor T cells in aggressive B-cell lymphoma (dated by TCRdb to between 2016 and 2019). V has 6 bases trimmed and J has 3 bases trimmed; junction bases matching no gene number 8. The CDR1 and CDR2 encoded by the germline V gene are SGHVS and FQNEAQ. The CDR3 goes from the cysteine to the phenylalanine over 16 residues. Solely the CDR3 DNA is kept, with 48 bases framed from the first base. Note on this clone: Its antigen specificity is not known. Qualities for individual bases were not recorded, and no much larger clone is one base off.

Library preparation used the immunoSEQ multiplex PCR assay. Sourced from immuneACCESS, this table was stored by TCRdb with only in-frame sequences that have V and J called. A share of the clones is absent; for the studies checked, an unresolved V gene accounts for under half, and the remainder has no known explanation. In this sample the table shows around 10,000 clones, 80% to 95% of which occur a single time. More than 2.5% of the sample belongs to the ten largest clones. The chain links TRBV7-8 with TRBJ1-4; 9 of the junction bases match TRBD1. The sample comprised tumor tissue. The source of this sequence is an adult with diffuse large B cell lymphoma. The DNA sequence is TGTGCCAGCAGACCTACAGGGGGCACAGCTAATGAAAAACTGTTTTTT. Translated, this is CASRPTGGTANEKLFF.